This entry describes one T cell receptor beta chain. This sample is drawn from a study of blood T cell repertoires in COVID-19. Study background: From the United States, Italy and Spain came samples of acute and convalescent COVID-19. Sources were T cells, B-cell-depleted T cells, or PBMCs; the material itself was cDNA or gDNA.

As originally analysed: Reference gene primer amplification gave estimated nucleated cell counts. Using immunoSEQ multiplex PCR, the repertoire was profiled, and TCRdb retains in-frame clones only, with some absent. V, J and clone size are those of that table, while D and trimming were read from the DNA. The sample yields 300,000 to 400,000 clones, under 95% seen once. Germline loops: CDR1 SGHDT, CDR2 YYEEEE. V lost 4 bases to trimming and J lost 2 bases; unmatched junction nucleotides: 11. The CDR3 consists of 16 residues. This chain joins TRBV5-6 and TRBJ2-7; 8 bases map to TRBD2. This receptor was obtained from a woman under 30 who had recovered from COVID-19. Sequencing input: peripheral blood. In DNA, the CDR3 is TGTGCCAGCAGCAATGTCGGGGGGGGATCCCCCTACGAGCAGTACGTC. Translation gives CASSNVGGGSPYEQYV.